This T cell receptor beta chain was found in a study of T-cell memory formation after mild COVID-19. TCRdb recomputed calls from the 5' RACE reads with MiXCR, one row per CDR3 protein. The table lists fewer than 70,000 distinct CDR3 sequences, over 7.5% of them singletons. The length of the CDR3 is 11 residues. CDR1 is KGHDR and CDR2 is SFDVKD in the germline V gene. The ends were cut back, 5 bases at V and 5 bases at J, with 5 bases in the middle. The clonotype originates from a young man who had mild COVID-19 (a few samples of this study predate the infection). Cell type and time point are not known. This chain links TRBV24-1 with TRBJ2-5, with D unclear. Sequencing was performed on PBMCs or a T cell subset sorted from them (not recorded which). CDR3 protein: CATSVFETQYF. The CDR3 nucleotides read TGTGCCACCAGTGTTTTCGAGACCCAGTACTTC.